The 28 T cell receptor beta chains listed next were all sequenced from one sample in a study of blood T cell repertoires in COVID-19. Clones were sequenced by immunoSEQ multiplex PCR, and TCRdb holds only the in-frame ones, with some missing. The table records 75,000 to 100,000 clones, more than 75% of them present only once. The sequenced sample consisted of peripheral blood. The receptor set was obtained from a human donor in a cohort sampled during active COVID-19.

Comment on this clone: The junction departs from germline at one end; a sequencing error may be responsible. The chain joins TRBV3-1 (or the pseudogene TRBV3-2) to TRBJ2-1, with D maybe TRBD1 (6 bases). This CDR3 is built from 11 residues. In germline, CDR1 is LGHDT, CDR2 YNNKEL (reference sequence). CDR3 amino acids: CASSPDSTLVF. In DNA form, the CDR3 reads TGTGCCAGCAGCCCGGACAGTACTTTAGTCTTC.

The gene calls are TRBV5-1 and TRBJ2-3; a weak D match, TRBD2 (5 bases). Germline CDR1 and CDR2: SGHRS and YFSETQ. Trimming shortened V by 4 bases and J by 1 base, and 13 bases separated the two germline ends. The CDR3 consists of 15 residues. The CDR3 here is CASSQGRVGTDTQYF. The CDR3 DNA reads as TGCGCCAGCAGCCAAGGGCGGGTGGGCACAGATACGCAGTATTTT. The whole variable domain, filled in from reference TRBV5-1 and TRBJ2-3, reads KAGVTQTPRYLIKTRGQQVTLSCSPISGHRSVSWYQQTPGQGLQFLFEYFSETQRNKGNFPGRFSGRQFSNSRSEMNVSTLELGDSALYLCASSQGRVGTDTQYFGPGTRLTVL.

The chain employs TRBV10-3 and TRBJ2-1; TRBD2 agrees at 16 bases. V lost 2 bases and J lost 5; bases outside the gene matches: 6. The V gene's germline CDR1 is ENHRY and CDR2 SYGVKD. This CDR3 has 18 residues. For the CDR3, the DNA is TGTGCCATCAGTGAGCCGGGACTAGCGGGAGGGCGGGACAATGAGCAGTTCTTC. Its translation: CAISEPGLAGGRDNEQFF.

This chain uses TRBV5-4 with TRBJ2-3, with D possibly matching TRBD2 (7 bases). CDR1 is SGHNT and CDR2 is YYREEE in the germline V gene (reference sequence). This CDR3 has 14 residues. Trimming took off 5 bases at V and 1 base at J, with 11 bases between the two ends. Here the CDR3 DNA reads TGTGCCAGCAGATTAGGGGGGGGCACAGATACGCAGTATTTT. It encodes CASRLGGGTDTQYF.

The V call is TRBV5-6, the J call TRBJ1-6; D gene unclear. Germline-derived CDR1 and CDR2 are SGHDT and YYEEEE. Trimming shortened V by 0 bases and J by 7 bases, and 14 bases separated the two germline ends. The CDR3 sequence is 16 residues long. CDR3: CASSLEAGGRNSPLHF. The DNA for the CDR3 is TGTGCCAGCAGCTTGGAGGCAGGAGGGAGGAATTCACCCCTCCACTTT. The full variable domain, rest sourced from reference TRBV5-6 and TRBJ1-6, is DAGVTQSPTHLIKTRGQQVTLRCSPKSGHDTVSWYQQALGQGPQFIFQYYEEEERQRGNFPDRFSGHQFPNYSSELNVNALLLGDSALYLCASSLEAGGRNSPLHFGNGTRLTVT.

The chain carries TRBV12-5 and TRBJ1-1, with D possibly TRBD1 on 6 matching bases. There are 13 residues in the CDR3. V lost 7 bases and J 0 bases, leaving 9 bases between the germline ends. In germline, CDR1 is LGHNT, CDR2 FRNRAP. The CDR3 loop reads CASETGLNTEAFF. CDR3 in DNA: TGTGCTAGTGAGACAGGCCTGAACACTGAAGCTTTCTTT.

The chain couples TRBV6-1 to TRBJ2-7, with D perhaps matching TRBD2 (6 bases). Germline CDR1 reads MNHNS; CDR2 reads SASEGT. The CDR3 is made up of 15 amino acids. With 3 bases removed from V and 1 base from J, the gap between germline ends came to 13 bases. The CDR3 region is CASSEEGLPSYEQYF. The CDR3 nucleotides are TGTGCCAGCAGTGAGGAGGGACTCCCTTCCTACGAGCAGTACTTC.

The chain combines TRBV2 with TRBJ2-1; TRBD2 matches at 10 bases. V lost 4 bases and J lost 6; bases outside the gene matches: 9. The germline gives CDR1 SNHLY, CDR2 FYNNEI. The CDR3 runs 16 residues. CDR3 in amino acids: CASSVRSLAGSNEQFF. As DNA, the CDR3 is TGTGCCAGCAGTGTACGTTCACTAGCGGGAAGCAATGAGCAGTTCTTC.

The CDR3 DNA reads TGTGCCAGCAGCGTCGGGGCTAAGGGAGGCACTGAAGCTTTCTTT. Protein sequence: CASSVGAKGGTEAFF. The gene calls are TRBV9 and TRBJ1-1; D might be TRBD1 (5 bases). Trimming left V 2 bases short and J 4 bases short, with 15 bases between. Germline V gene lookup returns CDR1 SGDLS and CDR2 YYNGEE. This CDR3 is 15 amino acids long.

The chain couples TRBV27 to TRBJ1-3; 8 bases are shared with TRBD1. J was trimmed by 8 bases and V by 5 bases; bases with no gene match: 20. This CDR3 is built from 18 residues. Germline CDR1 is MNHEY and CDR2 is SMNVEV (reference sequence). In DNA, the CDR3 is TGTGCCAGCAGTCTGACCGGGACAGGCCTCGCAAATAGAGACACCATATATTTT. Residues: CASSLTGTGLANRDTIYF.

The CDR3: CASSTMGLAVGYEQYF. The CDR3 coding sequence is TGTGCCAGTAGTACCATGGGACTAGCGGTCGGCTACGAGCAGTACTTC. The rearrangement joins TRBV19 to TRBJ2-7; 11 nucleotides match TRBD2. The CDR3 has 16 amino acids. Germline CDR1 LNHDA, CDR2 SQIVND (reference sequence). The V and J ends lost 4 bases and 3 bases, in that order; junction bases with no gene match: 8.

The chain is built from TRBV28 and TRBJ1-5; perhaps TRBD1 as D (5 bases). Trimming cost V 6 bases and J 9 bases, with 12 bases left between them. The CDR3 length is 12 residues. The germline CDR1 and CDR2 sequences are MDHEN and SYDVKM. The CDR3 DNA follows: TGTGCCAGCAGGGGGGGGGTCGGGCCCCAGCATTTT. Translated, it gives CASRGGVGPQHF. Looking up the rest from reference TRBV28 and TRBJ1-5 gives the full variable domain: DVKVTQSSRYLVKRTGEKVFLECVQDMDHENMFWYRQDPGLGLRLIYFSYDVKMKEKGDIPEGYSVSREKKERFSLILESASTNQTSMYLCASRGGVGPQHFGDGTRLSIL.

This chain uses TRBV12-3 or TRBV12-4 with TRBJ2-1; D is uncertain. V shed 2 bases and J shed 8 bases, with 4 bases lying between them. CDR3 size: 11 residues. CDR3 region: CASSLLDEQFF. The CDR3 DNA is TGTGCCAGCAGTTTACTAGATGAGCAGTTCTTC.

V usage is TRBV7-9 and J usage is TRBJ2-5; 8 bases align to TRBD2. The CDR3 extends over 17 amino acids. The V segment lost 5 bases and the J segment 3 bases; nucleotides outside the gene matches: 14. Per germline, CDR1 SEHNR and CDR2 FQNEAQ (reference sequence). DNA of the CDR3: TGTGCCAGCAGCCGTGACCAGAGCGGGAGACTAGAAGAGACCCAGTACTTC. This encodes CASSRDQSGRLEETQYF.

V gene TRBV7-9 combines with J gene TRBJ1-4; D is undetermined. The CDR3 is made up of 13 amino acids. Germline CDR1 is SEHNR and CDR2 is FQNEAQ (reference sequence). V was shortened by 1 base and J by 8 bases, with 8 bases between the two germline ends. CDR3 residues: CASSLVSGEKLFF. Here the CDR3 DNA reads TGTGCCAGCAGCTTAGTGTCGGGAGAAAAACTGTTTTTT.

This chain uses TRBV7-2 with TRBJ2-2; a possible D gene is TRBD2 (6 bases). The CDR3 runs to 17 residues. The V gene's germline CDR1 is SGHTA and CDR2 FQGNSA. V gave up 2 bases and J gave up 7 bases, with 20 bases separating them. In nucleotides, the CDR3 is TGTGCCAGCAGCTTATACAGCACGGGAGTAAGCGGCGGGGAGCTGTTTTTT. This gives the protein CASSLYSTGVSGGELFF. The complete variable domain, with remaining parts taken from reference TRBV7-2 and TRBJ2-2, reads GAGVSQSPSNKVTEKGKDVELRCDPISGHTALYWYRQSLGQGLEFLIYFQGNSAPDKSGLPSDRFSAERTGGSVSTLTIQRTQQEDSAVYLCASSLYSTGVSGGELFFGEGSRLTVL.

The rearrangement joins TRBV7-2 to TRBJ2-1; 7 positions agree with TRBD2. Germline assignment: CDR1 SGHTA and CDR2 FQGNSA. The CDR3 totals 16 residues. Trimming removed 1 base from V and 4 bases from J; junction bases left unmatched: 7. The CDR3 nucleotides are TGTGCCAGCAGCTTAGTCCCAGCGGGACCTTACAATGAGCAGTTCTTC. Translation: CASSLVPAGPYNEQFF.

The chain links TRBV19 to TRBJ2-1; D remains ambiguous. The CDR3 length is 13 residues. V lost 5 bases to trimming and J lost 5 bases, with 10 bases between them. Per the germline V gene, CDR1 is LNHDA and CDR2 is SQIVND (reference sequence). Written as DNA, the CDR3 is TGTGCCAGTAGTTCGCACCCGGACAATGAGCAGTTCTTC. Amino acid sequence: CASSSHPDNEQFF.

The CDR3 spells CSTGGGSPQDTQYF. CDR3 in DNA: TGCAGCACAGGGGGGGGCTCCCCGCAGGATACGCAGTATTTT. This chain joins TRBV29-1 and TRBJ2-3; TRBD1 might be the D (8 bases). Deletions cut 8 bases from V and 6 bases from J, with 21 bases between. CDR3 length: 14 amino acids. Germline V lookup: CDR1 SQVTM, CDR2 ANQGSEA.

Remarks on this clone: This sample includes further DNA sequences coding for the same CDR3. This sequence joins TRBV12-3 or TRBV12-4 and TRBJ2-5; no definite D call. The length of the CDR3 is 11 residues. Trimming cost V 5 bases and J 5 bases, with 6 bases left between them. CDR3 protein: CASSSLETQYF. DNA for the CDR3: TGTGCCAGCAGTAGCCTTGAGACCCAGTACTTC.

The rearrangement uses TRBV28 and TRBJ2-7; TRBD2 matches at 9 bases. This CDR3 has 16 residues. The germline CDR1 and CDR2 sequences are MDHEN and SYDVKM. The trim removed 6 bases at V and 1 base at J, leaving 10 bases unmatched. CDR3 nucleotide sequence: TGTGCCAGCAGCTTCGGTGCTAGCGGGACGTCCTACGAGCAGTACTTC. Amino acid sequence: CASSFGASGTSYEQYF.

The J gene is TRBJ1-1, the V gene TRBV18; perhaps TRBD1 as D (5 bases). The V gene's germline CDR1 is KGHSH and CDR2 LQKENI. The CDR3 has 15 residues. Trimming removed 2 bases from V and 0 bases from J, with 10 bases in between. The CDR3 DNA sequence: TGTGCCAGCTCACCAGGGGCAGATATGAACACTGAAGCTTTCTTT. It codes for CASSPGADMNTEAFF. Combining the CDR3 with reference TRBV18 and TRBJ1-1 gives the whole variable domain NAGVMQNPRHLVRRRGQEARLRCSPMKGHSHVYWYRQLPEEGLKFMVYLQKENIIDESGMPKERFSAEFPKEGPSILRIQQVVRGDSAAYFCASSPGADMNTEAFFGQGTRLTVV.

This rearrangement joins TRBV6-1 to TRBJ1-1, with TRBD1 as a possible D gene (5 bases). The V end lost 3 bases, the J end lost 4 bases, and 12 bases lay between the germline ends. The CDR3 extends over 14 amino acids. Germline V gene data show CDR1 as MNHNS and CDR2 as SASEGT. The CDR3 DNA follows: TGTGCCAGCAGTGATCTGGGGGGTGGCACTGAAGCTTTCTTT. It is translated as CASSDLGGGTEAFF.

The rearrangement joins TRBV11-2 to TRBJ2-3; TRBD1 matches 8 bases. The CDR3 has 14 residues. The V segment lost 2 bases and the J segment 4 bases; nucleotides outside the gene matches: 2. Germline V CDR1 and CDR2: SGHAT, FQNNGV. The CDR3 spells CASSLQGASDTQYF. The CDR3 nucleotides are TGTGCCAGCAGCTTACAGGGGGCTTCAGATACGCAGTATTTT. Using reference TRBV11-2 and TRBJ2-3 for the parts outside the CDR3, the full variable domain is EAGVAQSPRYKIIEKRQSVAFWCNPISGHATLYWYQQILGQGPKLLIQFQNNGVVDDSQLPKDRFSAERLKGVDSTLKIQPAKLEDSAVYLCASSLQGASDTQYFGPGTRLTVL.

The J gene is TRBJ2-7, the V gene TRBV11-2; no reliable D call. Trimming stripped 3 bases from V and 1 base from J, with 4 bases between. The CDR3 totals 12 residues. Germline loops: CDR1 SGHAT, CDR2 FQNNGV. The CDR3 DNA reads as TGTGCCAGCAGCTTCGGGTCCTACGAGCAGTACTTC. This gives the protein CASSFGSYEQYF.

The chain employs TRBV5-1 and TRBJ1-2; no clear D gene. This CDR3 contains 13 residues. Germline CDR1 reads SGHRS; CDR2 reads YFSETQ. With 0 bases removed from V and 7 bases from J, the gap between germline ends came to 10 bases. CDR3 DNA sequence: TGCGCCAGCAGCTTGGAAGTCGAGAGTGGCTACACCTTC. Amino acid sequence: CASSLEVESGYTF.

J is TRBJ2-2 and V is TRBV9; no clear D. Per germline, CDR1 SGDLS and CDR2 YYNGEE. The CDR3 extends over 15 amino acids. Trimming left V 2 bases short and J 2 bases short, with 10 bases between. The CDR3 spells CASSVFNSNTGELFF. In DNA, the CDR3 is TGTGCCAGCAGCGTTTTCAACAGTAACACCGGGGAGCTGTTTTTT.

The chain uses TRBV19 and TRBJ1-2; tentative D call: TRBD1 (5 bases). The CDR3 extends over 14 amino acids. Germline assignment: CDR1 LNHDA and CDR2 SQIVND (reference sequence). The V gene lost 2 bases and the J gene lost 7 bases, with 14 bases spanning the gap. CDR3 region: CASSITGRRGGYTF. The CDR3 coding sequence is TGTGCCAGTAGTATAACCGGGCGGAGGGGTGGCTACACCTTC.